This T cell receptor (beta chain) came from a study of T-cell reconstitution after alpha-beta-depleted transplantation in children. Overall study results and limits: Surviving recipient T cells and thymic progenitors underlay high day-60 TCRbeta diversity in some patients. Reports say that about two months after transplant, the alpha-beta T cells came out of several hundred graft clones that had expanded. The main origin of T-cell counts and diversity one year after transplant was newly produced T cells.

As to this clonotype: The target antigen is unknown.

Preparing the TCRbeta library involved the use of unique molecular identifiers. TCRdb redid the calling of the PCR reads with MiXCR, one entry per CDR3 protein. The sample has around 700,000 distinct CDR3 sequences, 13% seen once. This receptor was identified in a girl aged 2 to 9 with congenital amegakaryocytic thrombocytopenia, due to receive a stem cell transplant. The sample consisted of PBMCs, taken before TCRalphabeta/CD19-depleted stem cell transplant.

The CDR3 protein is CASSPTSGGGIQYQETQYF. The CDR3 DNA follows: TGTGCCAGCAGCCCAACTTCGGGTGGCGGGATACAGTACCAAGAGACCCAGTACTTC. The chain employs TRBV9 and TRBJ2-5, with a tentative D call TRBD2 (6 bases). Germline V lookup: CDR1 SGDLS, CDR2 YYNGEE. This CDR3 contains 19 residues. The germline V and J ends were trimmed by 4 bases and 0 bases, with 25 bases remaining between them.